What follows are 18 T cell receptor beta chains derived from one specimen sequenced in a study of shared clonotypes between healthy human individuals. The assay was immunoSEQ multiplex PCR, and TCRdb's table has in-frame clones only and misses some. The sample comprises around 2.5 million clones, roughly 93% of which are singletons, and around 0.37% rests with the top ten. Sequencing was performed on naive CD4+ T cells from PBMCs. Regarding subset: CD45RA+ positively selected. These receptors all come from a man between 18 and 29 years old in good health. Some clones in this sample may be carry-over from other donors' samples.

This clone was found once. This chain links TRBV14 with TRBJ2-1; D possibly corresponds to TRBD2 (5 bases). The V end lost 0 bases, the J end lost 7 bases, and 16 bases lay between the germline ends. There are 16 residues in the CDR3. The V gene's germline CDR1 is SGHDN and CDR2 FVKESK. CDR3 loop: CASSQDRGPLGNEQFF. CDR3 nucleotide sequence: TGTGCCAGCAGCCAAGATCGCGGGCCCCTAGGAAATGAGCAGTTCTTC.

V is TRBV27 and J is TRBJ2-1, with 10 bases fitting TRBD1. V trimming: 3 bases; J trimming: 15 bases; junction bases outside the gene matches: 8. Germline V gives CDR1 MNHEY, CDR2 SMNVEV (reference sequence). CDR3 length equals 13 residues. This CDR3 is CASSLGQGFISFF. The CDR3 bases are TGTGCCAGCAGTTTGGGACAGGGGTTTATTTCGTTCTTC.

V gene TRBV11-2 combines with J gene TRBJ2-2; D not resolved. Trimming pared 5 bases from V and 6 bases from J, leaving 16 bases between. The germline gives CDR1 SGHAT, CDR2 FQNNGV. This CDR3 contains 15 residues. CDR3 sequence (DNA): TGTGCCAGCAGCCCGCTAAGTCTTTGGGCCGGGGAGCTGTTTTTT. Translated, it gives CASSPLSLWAGELFF.

The sample holds one count of this clone. J is TRBJ2-7 and V is TRBV28, with D unclear. V was cut by 7 bases and J by 7 bases, with 17 bases left in between. The CDR3 runs 13 residues. Germline values: CDR1 MDHEN, CDR2 SYDVKM. The CDR3 DNA reads as TGTGCCAGCAATCTTCTTTCCACCCCAGAGCAGTACTTC. The encoded protein is CASNLLSTPEQYF.

The V and J genes are TRBV2 and TRBJ2-7; TRBD1 agrees at 7 bases. Germline V CDR1 and CDR2: SNHLY, FYNNEI. The CDR3 length is 12 residues. V dropped 6 bases and J dropped 5; count of bases not matched to a gene: 4. CDR3 nucleotides: TGTGCCAGCAGCGGACAGGCCCACGAGCAGTACTTC. The encoded protein is CASSGQAHEQYF.

This clone was picked up a small number of times. The chain employs TRBV29-1 and TRBJ1-1; D gene ambiguous. The CDR3 totals 11 residues. Germline CDR1 and CDR2: SQVTM and ANQGSEA. V was pared by 5 bases and J by 10 bases, with 14 bases between. DNA for the CDR3: TGCAGCGTTCTTGGCTACGCGGGAGCTTTCTTT. It codes for CSVLGYAGAFF.

The CDR3: CATRDTPGTEAFF. DNA for the CDR3: TGTGCCACCCGGGACACCCCTGGGACTGAAGCTTTCTTT. This chain connects TRBV6-5 to TRBJ1-1, with D perhaps matching TRBD1 (6 bases). The V gene lost 10 bases and the J gene lost 5 bases, with 17 bases spanning the gap. In germline, CDR1 is MNHEY, CDR2 SVGAGI. This CDR3 is 13 amino acids long.

The V call is TRBV10-3, the J call TRBJ2-3; D perhaps matches TRBD1 (6 bases). Per the germline V gene, CDR1 is ENHRY and CDR2 is SYGVKD. The CDR3 sequence is 12 residues long. V lost 6 bases and J lost 6, with 10 bases in between. Here the CDR3 reads CAISPDSDTQYF. CDR3 nucleotide sequence: TGTGCCATCAGCCCGGACAGTGATACGCAGTATTTT.

V and J are TRBV5-4 and TRBJ2-3; 11 positions agree with TRBD2. The V gene end was trimmed by 6 bases and the J gene end by 3 bases; junction bases not matched to a gene: 3. The CDR3 spans 14 residues. The germline gives CDR1 SGHNT, CDR2 YYREEE (reference sequence). CDR3: CASKTSGGTDTQYF. Written as DNA, the CDR3 is TGTGCCAGCAAAACTAGCGGGGGAACAGATACGCAGTATTTT. Full variable domain (outside the CDR3, taken from reference TRBV5-4 and TRBJ2-3): ETGVTQSPTHLIKTRGQQVTLRCSSQSGHNTVSWYQQALGQGPQFIFQYYREEENGRGNFPPRFSGLQFPNYSSELNVNALELDDSALYLCASKTSGGTDTQYFGPGTRLTVL.

J is TRBJ2-7 and V is TRBV27; D is unresolved. Germline CDR1 MNHEY, CDR2 SMNVEV (reference sequence). Trimming stripped 3 bases from V and 7 bases from J, with 19 bases between. The CDR3 runs to 15 residues. The CDR3 is CASSFYFGSEGEQYF. The CDR3 nucleotides are TGTGCCAGCAGTTTTTACTTCGGCAGTGAAGGGGAGCAGTACTTC.

The V and J genes are TRBV7-2 and TRBJ1-4; 9 nucleotides agree with TRBD1. This CDR3 has 16 residues. CDR1 and CDR2 from the germline V gene are SGHTA and FQGNSA. The V and J ends lost 5 bases and 7 bases, in that order; junction bases with no gene match: 11. CDR3 DNA sequence: TGTGCCAGCAGCCTGTCGACGGGACAGGGTGGTGAAAAACTGTTTTTT. Translated, it gives CASSLSTGQGGEKLFF.

The chain is built from TRBV29-1 and TRBJ2-7; the D gene is possibly TRBD1 (6 bases). Between the trimmed V and J ends, which lost 6 bases and 3 bases, there was a span of 12 bases. This CDR3 has 12 amino acids. Germline loops: CDR1 SQVTM, CDR2 ANQGSEA. CDR3 DNA sequence: TGCAGCGTCCGCAGGGGAAACTACGAGCAGTACTTC. It is translated as CSVRRGNYEQYF.

This clone was detected only once. V gene TRBV28 combines with J gene TRBJ1-1; TRBD1 matches at 7 bases. Germline V gene sequence: CDR1 MDHEN, CDR2 SYDVKM. CDR3 length: 12 residues. V shed 10 bases, J shed 4 bases, and the junction held 6 bases outside the gene matches. This CDR3 reads CATQGGVTEAFF. The CDR3 DNA reads TGTGCCACCCAGGGGGGGGTCACTGAAGCTTTCTTT.

The rearrangement uses TRBV14 and TRBJ2-7, with TRBD1 matching 9 bases. The CDR3 runs 16 residues. Germline trimming cut 4 bases from V and 2 bases from J; bases unmatched to any gene: 9. CDR1 is SGHDN and CDR2 is FVKESK in the germline V gene. CDR3 amino acids: CASSRRGTGFTYEQYF. CDR3 DNA sequence: TGTGCCAGCAGCCGCAGAGGGACAGGGTTTACCTACGAGCAGTACTTC.

This clone occurred once. This chain links TRBV2 with TRBJ2-2, with TRBD2 matching 7 bases. There are 16 residues in the CDR3. Germline V gene data show CDR1 as SNHLY and CDR2 as FYNNEI. Losses at the gene ends were 0 bases for V and 3 bases for J; bases not matched to a gene: 4. The CDR3 spells CASSEAGTSDTGELFF. CDR3 DNA sequence: TGTGCCAGCAGTGAAGCTGGAACTAGCGACACCGGGGAGCTGTTTTTT.

The chain joins TRBV5-1 to TRBJ2-2; 8 nucleotides match TRBD2. The germline V gene encodes CDR1 SGHRS and CDR2 YFSETQ. The length of the CDR3 is 16 residues. Trimming at V came to 2 bases and at J to 1 base, leaving 4 bases not matched to a gene. The CDR3 bases are TGCGCCAGCAGCTTACTGAGCGGGGGGAACACCGGGGAGCTGTTTTTT. Translation gives CASSLLSGGNTGELFF.

This clone was recorded a few times. CDR3 region: CASSYYANTEAFF. CDR3 DNA sequence: TGTGCCAGCAGTTACTACGCGAACACTGAAGCTTTCTTT. V is TRBV6-6 and J is TRBJ1-1; the D is unclear. This CDR3 has 13 amino acids. Germline V lookup: CDR1 MNHNY, CDR2 SVGAGI (reference sequence). V lost 1 base and J 1 base, leaving 4 bases between the germline ends.

The rearrangement links TRBV11-3 to TRBJ2-1; 8 bases match TRBD2. Losses at the gene ends were 1 base for V and 10 bases for J; bases not matched to a gene: 9. The CDR3 extends over 15 amino acids. Germline V lookup: CDR1 SGHNT, CDR2 YENEEA. The CDR3 nucleotides are TGTGCCAGCAGCTTAGCGGGAGGGCCGTCGTCCGAGCAGTTCTTC. This translates into CASSLAGGPSSEQFF.